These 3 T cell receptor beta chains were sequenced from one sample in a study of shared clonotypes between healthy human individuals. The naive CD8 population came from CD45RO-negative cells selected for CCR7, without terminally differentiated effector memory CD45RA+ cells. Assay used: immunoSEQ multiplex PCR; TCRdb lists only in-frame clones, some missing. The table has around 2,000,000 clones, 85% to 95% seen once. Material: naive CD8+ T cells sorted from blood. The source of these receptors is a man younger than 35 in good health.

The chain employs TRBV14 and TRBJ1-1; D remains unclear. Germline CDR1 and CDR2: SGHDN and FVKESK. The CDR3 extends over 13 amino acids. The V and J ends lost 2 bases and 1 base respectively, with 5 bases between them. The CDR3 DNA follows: TGTGCCAGCAGCCAAACAAGGAACACTGAAGCTTTCTTT. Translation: CASSQTRNTEAFF.

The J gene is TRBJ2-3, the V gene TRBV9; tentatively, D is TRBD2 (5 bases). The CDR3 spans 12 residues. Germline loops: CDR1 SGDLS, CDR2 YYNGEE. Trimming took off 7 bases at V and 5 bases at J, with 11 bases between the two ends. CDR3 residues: CASEGMGDTQYF. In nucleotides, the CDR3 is TGTGCCAGCGAGGGAATGGGAGATACGCAGTATTTT.

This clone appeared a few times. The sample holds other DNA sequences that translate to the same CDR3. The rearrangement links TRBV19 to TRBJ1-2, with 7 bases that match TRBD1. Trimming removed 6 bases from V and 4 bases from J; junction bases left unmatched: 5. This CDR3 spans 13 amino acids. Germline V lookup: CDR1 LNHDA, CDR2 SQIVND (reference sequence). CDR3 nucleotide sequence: TGTGCCAGTAGCCCCGGGACAGCCTATGGCTACACCTTC. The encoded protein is CASSPGTAYGYTF.